These 30 T cell receptor beta chains were sequenced from one sample in a study of response to subunit inactivated influenza vaccine. TCRdb reanalysed the RT-PCR reads using MiXCR and keeps one entry per CDR3 protein. The table shows about 500,000 distinct CDR3 sequences, with approximately 16% occurring only once. Material: CD4+ T cells sorted from PBMCs, obtained roughly 24 months after vaccination. These receptors all come from a man aged 45-69 years who received an inactivated influenza vaccine.

This clonotype was counted only a few times. The chain carries TRBV29-1 and TRBJ2-3; no clear D gene. Germline loops: CDR1 SQVTM, CDR2 ANQGSEA. The CDR3 extends over 10 amino acids. The ends were cut back, 7 bases at V and 1 base at J, with 3 bases in the middle. DNA for the CDR3: TGCAGCGGGGGCACAGATACGCAGTATTTT. Translated: CSGGTDTQYF.

This clonotype was picked up many times. V and J are TRBV5-6 and TRBJ2-1; 7 bases are a match to TRBD1. The V gene's germline CDR1 is SGHDT and CDR2 YYEEEE. V was clipped by 5 bases and J by 4 bases; unmatched bases: 9. This CDR3 has 15 amino acids. DNA for the CDR3: TGTGCCAGCAGTCCTATCGCACAGGGGTACAATGAGCAGTTCTTC. Its protein is CASSPIAQGYNEQFF. Using reference TRBV5-6 and TRBJ2-1 for the parts outside the CDR3, the full variable domain is DAGVTQSPTHLIKTRGQQVTLRCSPKSGHDTVSWYQQALGQGPQFIFQYYEEEERQRGNFPDRFSGHQFPNYSSELNVNALLLGDSALYLCASSPIAQGYNEQFFGPGTRLTVL.

This clonotype appeared a few times. The CDR3 DNA is TGTGCCAGCAGCGCCAGGACTAGCGGGAGTGGTTCCTACAATGAGCAGTTCTTC. As protein: CASSARTSGSGSYNEQFF. The chain carries TRBV11-2 and TRBJ2-1, with 13 bases matching TRBD2. This CDR3 has 18 amino acids. With 5 bases clipped from V and 1 base from J, the junction kept 8 bases outside the gene matches. Per the germline V gene, CDR1 is SGHAT and CDR2 is FQNNGV.

This clonotype was counted only a few times. The CDR3 nucleotides read TGTGCCAGCAGTGAAGTTTTTTGGGCTGGGGCCAACGTCCTGACTTTC. Translation gives CASSEVFWAGANVLTF. The chain carries TRBV6-1 and TRBJ2-6, with D uncertain. The CDR3 contains 16 residues. Germline-derived CDR1 and CDR2 are MNHNS and SASEGT. The ends were cut back, 1 base at V and 2 bases at J, with 9 bases in the middle.

This clonotype was counted once. J is TRBJ2-7 and V is TRBV10-1; no definite D call. Germline loops: CDR1 WNHNN, CDR2 SYGVQD (reference sequence). Trimming shortened V by 5 bases and J by 7 bases, and 18 bases separated the two germline ends. This CDR3 contains 14 residues. The CDR3 DNA follows: TGCGCCAGCAGTAGGTCATCCTCGGTGAGGGAGCAGTACTTC. Translation: CASSRSSSVREQYF.

This clonotype was seen a few times. V usage is TRBV5-1 and J usage is TRBJ2-7, with TRBD2 matching 11 bases. The V segment lost 4 bases and the J segment 0 bases; nucleotides outside the gene matches: 9. Germline CDR1 reads SGHRS; CDR2 reads YFSETQ. This CDR3 spans 17 amino acids. CDR3 loop: CASSIGRTSGYSYEQYF. CDR3 in DNA: TGCGCCAGCAGCATCGGCCGGACTAGCGGGTACTCCTACGAGCAGTACTTC. The full variable domain, in which reference TRBV5-1 and TRBJ2-7 provide the parts outside the CDR3, is KAGVTQTPRYLIKTRGQQVTLSCSPISGHRSVSWYQQTPGQGLQFLFEYFSETQRNKGNFPGRFSGRQFSNSRSEMNVSTLELGDSALYLCASSIGRTSGYSYEQYFGPGTRLTVT.

This clonotype was detected a few times. The CDR3 here is CASSPRGGGELFF. The DNA for the CDR3 is TGTGCCAGCAGTCCCAGAGGAGGCGGGGAGCTGTTTTTT. This rearrangement joins TRBV12-3 or TRBV12-4 to TRBJ2-2, with D perhaps matching TRBD2 (5 bases). Trimming took 5 bases from V and 7 from J, leaving 11 bases between them. The CDR3 is 13 residues long.

The table lists this clonotype with a few counts. The chain's CDR3 is CASSEGTGFSYEQYF. In DNA form, the CDR3 reads TGCGCCAGTAGCGAGGGGACAGGCTTCTCCTACGAGCAGTACTTC. V gene TRBV10-2 combines with J gene TRBJ2-7, with 8 nucleotides matching TRBD1. The germline V gene encodes CDR1 WSHSY and CDR2 SAAADI. The CDR3 is made up of 15 amino acids. V was clipped by 9 bases and J by 0 bases; unmatched bases: 10.

This chain joins TRBV10-1 and TRBJ1-6; no clear D. Trimming took 3 bases from V and 7 from J, leaving 10 bases between them. The CDR3 totals 14 residues. Germline CDR1 reads WNHNN; CDR2 reads SYGVQD (reference sequence). CDR3 nucleotide sequence: TGCGCCAGCAGTGAAAACCCGAGGAATTCACCCCTCCACTTT. Protein product: CASSENPRNSPLHF.

This clonotype was seen only a few times. The rearrangement joins TRBV11-2 to TRBJ2-7; D might be TRBD2 (6 bases). Deletions cut 5 bases from V and 0 bases from J, with 14 bases between. Germline values: CDR1 SGHAT, CDR2 FQNNGV. The CDR3 has 15 amino acids. The CDR3 loop is CASSKGLPSSYEQYF. CDR3 DNA: TGTGCCAGCAGCAAGGGACTTCCCAGCTCCTACGAGCAGTACTTC.

The V and J genes are TRBV4-3 and TRBJ2-7; D possibly corresponds to TRBD1 (5 bases). The length of the CDR3 is 15 residues. Germline loops: CDR1 LGHNA, CDR2 YSLEER. The V and J ends lost 2 bases and 2 bases respectively, with 13 bases between them. Written as DNA, the CDR3 is TGCGCCAGCAGCCAACTAATAAAGGGGACCTACGAGCAGTACTTC. It yields the protein CASSQLIKGTYEQYF.

This clonotype was seen a few times. The chain has TRBV7-9 and TRBJ1-4; perhaps TRBD1 as D (5 bases). CDR1 and CDR2 from the germline V gene are SEHNR and FQNEAQ (reference sequence). V lost 7 bases to trimming and J lost 2 bases, with 11 bases between them. This CDR3 spans 14 amino acids. CDR3 sequence reads: CASTAGVTNEKLFF. The DNA for the CDR3 is TGTGCCAGCACGGCGGGGGTGACTAATGAAAAACTGTTTTTT. Together with reference TRBV7-9 and TRBJ1-4, the CDR3 gives the full variable domain: DTGVSQNPRHKITKRGQNVTFRCDPISEHNRLYWYRQTLGQGPEFLTYFQNEAQLEKSRLLSDRFSAERPKGSFSTLEIQRTEQGDSAMYLCASTAGVTNEKLFFGSGTQLSVL.

The genes are TRBV28 and TRBJ1-2; TRBD1 matches 7 bases. Losses at the gene ends were 6 bases for V and 4 bases for J; bases not matched to a gene: 8. There are 14 residues in the CDR3. Looked up from germline, CDR1 is MDHEN and CDR2 is SYDVKM. As DNA, the CDR3 is TGTGCCAGCAGGCCCCCCCGGACAGGCTATGGCTACACCTTC. Translating gives CASRPPRTGYGYTF.

The rearrangement uses TRBV15 and TRBJ2-5, with D perhaps TRBD2 (6 bases). This CDR3 region has 14 residues. V lost 1 base, J lost 1 base, and 7 bases lay in between. Germline values: CDR1 LNHNV, CDR2 YYDKDF (reference sequence). The CDR3 DNA sequence: TGTGCCACCAGCAGAGGGGACTTCCAAGAGACCCAGTACTTC. Its translation: CATSRGDFQETQYF.

This clonotype was detected only a few times. The CDR3: CSVRAKNSPLHF. CDR3 nucleotide sequence: TGCAGTGTCCGGGCCAAAAATTCACCCCTCCACTTT. The chain links TRBV20-1 to TRBJ1-6; D call uncertain. The CDR3 length is 12 residues. V shed 7 bases and J shed 7 bases, with 11 bases lying between them. Germline CDR1 and CDR2: DFQATT and SNEGSKA (reference sequence).

The chain employs TRBV7-2 and TRBJ2-7; 13 bases match TRBD2. There are 15 residues in the CDR3. After removal of 3 bases from V and 4 bases from J, the junction contained 3 bases not matched to a gene. Germline lookup yields CDR1 SGHTA and CDR2 FQGNSA. The CDR3 loop reads CASSFRTSGGYEQYF. DNA for the CDR3: TGTGCCAGCAGCTTCCGGACTAGCGGGGGTTACGAGCAGTACTTC.

This clonotype was picked up a small number of times. V and J are TRBV20-1 and TRBJ1-2; possible D gene TRBD1, 6 bases. Germline CDR1 reads DFQATT; CDR2 reads SNEGSKA (reference sequence). The CDR3 has 15 residues. V was shortened by 5 bases and J by 5 bases, with 21 bases between the two germline ends. The CDR3 DNA sequence: TGCAGTGCTCCCAGGGTAGGACAGACCCTTTATGGCTACACCTTC. Its protein is CSAPRVGQTLYGYTF.

This clonotype has more than one count but fewer than ten. The chain is built from TRBV5-5 and TRBJ2-7; unclear D gene. The CDR3 runs 12 residues. V was trimmed by 1 base and J by 5 bases, leaving 7 bases between them. Germline V gene sequence: CDR1 SGHKS, CDR2 YYEKEE (reference sequence). CDR3 residues: CASSLPEHEQYF. CDR3 in DNA: TGTGCCAGCAGCTTGCCTGAGCACGAGCAGTACTTC.

This rearrangement joins TRBV28 to TRBJ1-6; D unclear. This CDR3 is 17 amino acids long. Germline lookup yields CDR1 MDHEN and CDR2 SYDVKM. V was pared by 4 bases and J by 0 bases, with 13 bases between. The CDR3 coding sequence is TGTGCCAGCAGTTCTCCCTGGGGAAACTCCTATAATTCACCCCTCCACTTT. Translation: CASSSPWGNSYNSPLHF.

At least ten counts were recorded for this clonotype. This chain connects TRBV11-3 to TRBJ2-1; 13 bases are shared with TRBD2. Germline V gene lookup returns CDR1 SGHNT and CDR2 YENEEA. Unmatched junction bases numbered 12, after V lost 6 bases and J lost 7 bases. CDR3 size: 17 residues. CDR3 region: CASSPPPGTSGKNEQFF. The DNA of the CDR3 is TGTGCCAGCAGTCCCCCTCCGGGGACTAGCGGGAAGAATGAGCAGTTCTTC. Drawing the rest from reference TRBV11-3 and TRBJ2-1, the complete variable domain is EAGVVQSPRYKIIEKKQPVAFWCNPISGHNTLYWYLQNLGQGPELLIRYENEEAVDDSQLPKDRFSAERLKGVDSTLKIQPAELGDSAVYLCASSPPPGTSGKNEQFFGPGTRLTVL.

This clonotype occurred a few times. The chain is built from TRBV5-1 and TRBJ2-2; 7 nucleotides line up with TRBD2. The CDR3 consists of 16 residues. Looked up from germline, CDR1 is SGHRS and CDR2 is YFSETQ. V dropped 1 base and J dropped 1; count of bases not matched to a gene: 4. As DNA, the CDR3 is TGCGCCAGCAGCTTGTCCCTAGCGGAGAACACCGGGGAGCTGTTTTTT. It translates to CASSLSLAENTGELFF.

This clonotype was seen repeatedly, ten times or more. J is TRBJ2-5 and V is TRBV12-3 or TRBV12-4; D gene ambiguous. Trimming shortened V by 6 bases and J by 0 bases, and 8 bases separated the two germline ends. The CDR3 loop spans 13 amino acids. In nucleotides, the CDR3 is TGTGCCAGCAGCATAGGACACCAAGAGACCCAGTACTTC. It is translated as CASSIGHQETQYF.

The chain employs TRBV29-1 and TRBJ2-5; possibly TRBD1 for D (6 bases). Trimming removed 4 bases at V and 5 bases at J, with 14 bases between. Per germline, CDR1 SQVTM and CDR2 ANQGSEA. This CDR3 has 13 residues. The DNA for the CDR3 is TGCAGCGTTGGTCTCAGGGGCCGGGAGACCCAGTACTTC. This encodes CSVGLRGRETQYF.

This clonotype showed up just a few times. This rearrangement joins TRBV20-1 to TRBJ1-6; the D is unclear. Germline loops: CDR1 DFQATT, CDR2 SNEGSKA (reference sequence). This CDR3 spans 16 amino acids. V gave up 0 bases and J gave up 0 bases, with 9 bases separating them. Here the CDR3 reads CSARDWQDSYNSPLHF. In DNA, the CDR3 is TGCAGTGCTAGAGATTGGCAGGACTCCTATAATTCACCCCTCCACTTT.

This clonotype was seen a few times. The V and J genes are TRBV10-3 and TRBJ1-1; possibly TRBD1 for D (6 bases). Trimming cost V 11 bases and J 0 bases, with 13 bases left between them. This CDR3 is built from 13 residues. The V gene's germline CDR1 is ENHRY and CDR2 SYGVKD. The CDR3 region has the DNA TGTGCCTCGACAGGAATCATGAACACTGAAGCTTTCTTT. The encoded protein is CASTGIMNTEAFF.

The chain is built from TRBV7-9 and TRBJ2-5; TRBD1 matches 7 bases. CDR3 length: 15 residues. Germline CDR1 SEHNR, CDR2 FQNEAQ (reference sequence). The trim removed 2 bases at V and 1 base at J, leaving 4 bases unmatched. The CDR3 nucleotides are TGTGCCAGCAGCTTACAAACAGGGGCCCAAGAGACCCAGTACTTC. Residues: CASSLQTGAQETQYF.

This sequence joins TRBV3-1 and TRBJ2-1, with TRBD1 matching over 7 bases. Germline CDR1 and CDR2: LGHDT and YNNKEL (reference sequence). J was trimmed by 4 bases and V by 3 bases; bases with no gene match: 3. The CDR3 sequence is 14 residues long. CDR3 loop: CASSHTGAYNEQFF. The CDR3 bases are TGTGCCAGCAGCCATACAGGGGCTTACAATGAGCAGTTCTTC.

This chain uses TRBV7-2 with TRBJ2-7; no firm D call. In germline, CDR1 is SGHTA, CDR2 FQGNSA. This CDR3 region has 14 residues. The germline V and J ends were trimmed by 7 bases and 0 bases, with 13 bases remaining between them. The CDR3 loop is CASTSQYRSYEQYF. CDR3 nucleotides: TGTGCCAGCACTTCCCAATACCGCTCCTACGAGCAGTACTTC.

The chain carries TRBV7-4 and TRBJ1-4; unclear D gene. The CDR3 totals 14 residues. Trimming cost V 3 bases and J 7 bases, with 12 bases left between them. From germline, CDR1 is SGHVT and CDR2 SQSDAQ. In DNA, the CDR3 is TGTGCCAGCAGCTTGCTCCTTTGGGGTGAAAAACTGTTTTTT. Encoded protein: CASSLLLWGEKLFF.

The CDR3 protein is CASSFQNSGGYEQYF. In nucleotides, the CDR3 is TGTGCCAGCAGCTTTCAAAATAGCGGGGGCTACGAGCAGTACTTC. The rearrangement joins TRBV5-5 to TRBJ2-7; 9 positions agree with TRBD2. Germline V gene lookup returns CDR1 SGHKS and CDR2 YYEKEE (reference sequence). The CDR3 is made up of 15 amino acids. With V trimmed by 2 bases and J by 3 bases, 6 bases remained unmatched. Full variable domain (outside the CDR3, taken from reference TRBV5-5 and TRBJ2-7): DAGVTQSPTHLIKTRGQQVTLRCSPISGHKSVSWYQQVLGQGPQFIFQYYEKEERGRGNFPDRFSARQFPNYSSELNVNALLLGDSALYLCASSFQNSGGYEQYFGPGTRLTVT.